The entry below gives a single TCR beta chain sequence along with its context. Its antigen is undetermined. V was cut by 5 bases and J by 8 bases, with 13 bases left in between. The CDR3 sequence is 14 residues long. CDR1 is SGHAT and CDR2 is FQNNGV in the germline V gene. This record belongs to a study of cytomegalovirus exposure and HLA in healthy donors. General observations from the study: It was shown in a later analysis that HLA-associated TCR beta chains were more clonally expanded than other, equally common chains.

The PCR had 60 Vbeta and 13 Jbeta primers. Assay used: immunoSEQ multiplex PCR; TCRdb lists only in-frame clones, some missing. Of about 160,000 clones in the sample, 78% were seen once. Input material: PBMCs. The chain couples TRBV11-2 to TRBJ1-6; D is uncertain. This TCR derives from a woman in her thirties or forties in good health and CMV-seropositive. CDR3 sequence reads: CASSISGGDSPLHF. DNA for the CDR3: TGTGCCAGCAGCATCTCAGGTGGTGATTCACCCCTCCACTTT.